A selection of T cell receptor beta chains follows, all from one sample in a study of PD-L1 blockade in urothelial cancer. Produced via immunoSEQ multiplex PCR; TCRdb's table is partial and in-frame only. The sample shows tens of thousands of clones, around 90% of them seen only once. The specimen comprised PBMCs, sampled around atezolizumab (anti-PD-L1) treatment. The receptors originated from a woman aged 70-85 years with urothelial cancer. The CDR3 runs from the conserved cysteine through the conserved F or W. D genes are given only for firm matches. Not all rows give a size; the values are once, few, many and, for expanded clones, a class.

CDR3nt,CDR3aa,abundance,j_gene,v_gene,d_gene
TGTGCCAGCAGCTTACTTGGGGGCCCCAGGTACTATGGCTACACCTTC,CASSLLGGPRYYGYTF,-,TRBJ1-2,TRBV7-9,-
TGTGCCAGCAGCTTGAATTTGGGACAGGGGAGCTTGGGCTACACCTTC,CASSLNLGQGSLGYTF,-,TRBJ1-2,TRBV5-4,TRBD1
TGTGCCACCAGCAATAAGCGGGGGGGCTGGAGCTCCTACAATGAGCAGTTCTTC,CATSNKRGGWSSYNEQFF,-,TRBJ2-1,TRBV15,TRBD2
TGTGCCAGCAGCGCACTAGCGGGAAGATACAATGAGCAGTTCTTC,CASSALAGRYNEQFF,once,TRBJ2-1,TRBV5-4,TRBD2
TGTGCCAGCAGCGTAGTTGGGACTAGCGACTATGAGCAGTTCTTC,CASSVVGTSDYEQFF,-,TRBJ2-1,TRBV9,TRBD2
TGTGCCAGCAGTTTATCGGGGGGCGCAGGCAATCAGCCCCAGCATTTT,CASSLSGGAGNQPQHF,-,TRBJ1-5,TRBV28,-
TGTGCCAGCAGTGAGTGGGACAGGGCCCACGAGCAGTACTTC,CASSEWDRAHEQYF,-,TRBJ2-7,TRBV2,TRBD1
TGTGCCAGCAGCTTGGATGGGCAGGGGCAGTACTTC,CASSLDGQGQYF,-,TRBJ2-7,TRBV7-9,-
TGTGCCATCACTCGGACTAGCGGGACTTACGAGCAGTACTTC,CAITRTSGTYEQYF,-,TRBJ2-7,TRBV10-3,TRBD2
TGTGCCAGCAGCCAACCGTTAGCGGGGGGGCCGACAGATACGCAGTATTTT,CASSQPLAGGPTDTQYF,once,TRBJ2-3,TRBV4-2,TRBD2
TGTGCCATCAGTGATACCCGACTAGCGGGAAGTTGGAGCTCCTACAATGAGCAGTTCTTC,CAISDTRLAGSWSSYNEQFF,-,TRBJ2-1,TRBV10-3,TRBD2
TGTGCCAGCTCACCATCGGCGGAGAACTACGAGCAGTACTTC,CASSPSAENYEQYF,-,TRBJ2-7,TRBV18,-
TGCGCCAGCAGGACGGGACAGATGAACACCGGGGAGCTGTTTTTT,CASRTGQMNTGELFF,-,TRBJ2-2,TRBV5-1,TRBD1
TGCAGCGTGGACGGGGCAGATACGCAGTATTTT,CSVDGADTQYF,-,TRBJ2-3,TRBV29-1,-
TGCGCCAGCAGCTTGGCCGGAGTAGACAATGAGCAGTTCTTC,CASSLAGVDNEQFF,-,TRBJ2-1,TRBV5-1,-
TGTGCCAGCAGGCAGTCTTTCACCGGGGAGCTGTTTTTT,CASRQSFTGELFF,-,TRBJ2-2,TRBV2,-
TGTGCATGTGATACGGACAGGGGTTTTCAGCCCCAGCATTTT,CACDTDRGFQPQHF,-,TRBJ1-5,TRBV30,TRBD1
TGCGCCAGCAGCCAAGTTTTTGGACAGATCTCCTACGAGCAGTACTTC,CASSQVFGQISYEQYF,-,TRBJ2-7,TRBV4-1,-
TGTGCCAGCATGACGACAGGGCGCTATGGCTACACCTTC,CASMTTGRYGYTF,-,TRBJ1-2,TRBV6-1,TRBD1
TGTGCCAGCAGCTTAGGACAGGGTAACTATGGCTACACCTTC,CASSLGQGNYGYTF,few,TRBJ1-2,TRBV7-2,TRBD1
TGCGCCAGCAGCCAAAGGCCCCTTAGGCTAGTTACTGCGGATACGCAGTATTTT,CASSQRPLRLVTADTQYF,-,TRBJ2-3,TRBV4-1,-
TGTGCCAGCAGCGAGACCCACAACTACAAAGATGGCTACACCTTC,CASSETHNYKDGYTF,-,TRBJ1-2,TRBV9,-
TGCGCCAGCAGCCAGGGAACAGGGGGGTACAATGAGCAGTTCTTC,CASSQGTGGYNEQFF,-,TRBJ2-1,TRBV5-1,TRBD1
TGTGCCAGTAGTATGACCAGGGTACGGACAGATACGCAGTATTTT,CASSMTRVRTDTQYF,-,TRBJ2-3,TRBV19,-